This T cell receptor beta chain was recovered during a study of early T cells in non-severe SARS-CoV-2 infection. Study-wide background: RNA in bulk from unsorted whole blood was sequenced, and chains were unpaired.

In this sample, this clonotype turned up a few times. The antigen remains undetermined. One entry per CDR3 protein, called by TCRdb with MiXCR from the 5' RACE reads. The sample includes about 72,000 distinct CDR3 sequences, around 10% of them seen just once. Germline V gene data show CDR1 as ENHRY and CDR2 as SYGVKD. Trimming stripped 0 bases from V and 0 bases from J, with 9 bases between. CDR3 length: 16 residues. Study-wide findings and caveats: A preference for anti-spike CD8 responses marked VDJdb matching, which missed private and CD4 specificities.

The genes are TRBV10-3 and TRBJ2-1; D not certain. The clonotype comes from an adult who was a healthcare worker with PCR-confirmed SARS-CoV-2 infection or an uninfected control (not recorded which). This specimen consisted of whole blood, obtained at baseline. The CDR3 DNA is TGTGCCATCAGTGAGTCAACCACTGACTCCTACAATGAGCAGTTCTTC. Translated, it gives CAISESTTDSYNEQFF.